The source of this TCR beta chain is a study of early T cells in non-severe SARS-CoV-2 infection. V gave up 1 base and J gave up 4 bases, with 15 bases separating them. CDR1 and CDR2 (germline): SGHAT, FQNNGV. This CDR3 is built from 16 residues. One entry per CDR3 protein results from TCRdb running MiXCR on the 5' RACE reads. Here the sample spans tens of thousands of distinct CDR3 sequences, roughly 6.8% being singletons. Sequencing input: whole blood. This sequence joins TRBV11-2 and TRBJ2-3; the D gene is possibly TRBD2 (7 bases). The sequence was collected from an adult who was a healthcare worker with PCR-confirmed SARS-CoV-2 infection or an uninfected control (not recorded which). This CDR3 reads CASSLGRGGGADTQYF. The CDR3 DNA reads as TGTGCCAGCAGCTTAGGGAGGGGGGGAGGCGCAGATACGCAGTATTTT.